These 14 T cell receptor beta chains were sequenced from one sample in a study of cytomegalovirus exposure and HLA in healthy donors. Use of 60 Vbeta and 13 Jbeta primers characterized the PCR. The protocol was immunoSEQ multiplex PCR, while the TCRdb copy is restricted to in-frame clones and leaves out a portion. Among more than 95,000 clones listed, 8.5% to 10% were seen once. Sequencing was carried out using PBMCs. The receptors come from a man between 25 and 39 years old in good health and CMV-seronegative.

This clone has just a few counts. V is TRBV27 and J is TRBJ2-2; 9 bases are a match to TRBD2. The germline V gene has CDR1 MNHEY and CDR2 SMNVEV (reference sequence). The length of the CDR3 is 16 residues. V lost 6 bases to trimming and J lost 1 base; unmatched junction nucleotides: 6. Written as DNA, the CDR3 is TGTGCCAGCAGAGTTAGCGGGGGCGTGAACACCGGGGAGCTGTTTTTT. This translates into CASRVSGGVNTGELFF.

The gene calls are TRBV5-8 and TRBJ1-2; possible D gene TRBD1, 6 bases. Per the germline V gene, CDR1 is SGHTS and CDR2 is YDEGEE. The CDR3 spans 14 residues. Trimming removed 0 bases from V and 4 bases from J, with 10 bases in between. The CDR3 sequence: CASSLVGGAYGYTF. The CDR3 DNA reads TGTGCCAGCAGCTTGGTCGGGGGGGCCTATGGCTACACCTTC.

The chain recombines TRBV5-4 with TRBJ2-7; no firm D call. Germline values: CDR1 SGHNT, CDR2 YYREEE (reference sequence). V lost 0 bases, J lost 5 bases, and 12 bases lay in between. The CDR3 contains 14 residues. The CDR3 sequence is CASSLGTHVDEQYF. In DNA, the CDR3 is TGTGCCAGCAGCTTGGGAACTCACGTGGACGAGCAGTACTTC.

V usage is TRBV5-1 and J usage is TRBJ2-3, with 9 bases aligning to TRBD2. The CDR3 extends over 16 amino acids. V trimming: 0 bases; J trimming: 1 base; junction bases outside the gene matches: 3. Germline CDR1 reads SGHRS; CDR2 reads YFSETQ. CDR3: CASSLGLADRTDTQYF. The DNA of the CDR3 is TGCGCCAGCAGCTTGGGACTAGCGGACCGCACAGATACGCAGTATTTT.

V and J are TRBV7-9 and TRBJ2-5; D unclear. There are 14 residues in the CDR3. Germline CDR1 is SEHNR and CDR2 is FQNEAQ (reference sequence). V shed 4 bases and J shed 2 bases, with 11 bases lying between them. CDR3 bases: TGTGCCAGCAGCTACAGACAACCTCAAGAGACCCAGTACTTC. It codes for CASSYRQPQETQYF.

V gene TRBV28 combines with J gene TRBJ1-1; D is unclear. CDR3 length equals 14 residues. Trimming removed 1 base from V and 6 bases from J, with 12 bases in between. Germline CDR1 reads MDHEN; CDR2 reads SYDVKM. The chain's CDR3 is CASSLLRARAEAFF. The CDR3 bases are TGTGCCAGCAGTTTATTGAGGGCTCGCGCTGAAGCTTTCTTT.

This clone was seen at least ten times. J is TRBJ1-1 and V is TRBV29-1; no clear D gene. Germline CDR1 reads SQVTM; CDR2 reads ANQGSEA. There are 16 residues in the CDR3. With 4 bases removed from V and 3 bases from J, the gap between germline ends came to 21 bases. The CDR3 sequence is CSVVSVVGLVDTEAFF. As DNA, the CDR3 is TGCAGCGTTGTTTCGGTCGTAGGACTTGTGGACACTGAAGCTTTCTTT.

This clone has more than one count but fewer than ten. DNA of the CDR3: TGTGCCAGCAGTCCACAGCACATAGATACGCAGTATTTT. This encodes CASSPQHIDTQYF. The chain combines TRBV11-2 with TRBJ2-3; D uncertain. Between the trimmed V and J ends, which lost 6 bases and 5 bases, there was a span of 12 bases. CDR1 is SGHAT and CDR2 is FQNNGV in the germline V gene. The CDR3 runs to 13 residues. The whole variable domain, filled in from reference TRBV11-2 and TRBJ2-3, reads EAGVAQSPRYKIIEKRQSVAFWCNPISGHATLYWYQQILGQGPKLLIQFQNNGVVDDSQLPKDRFSAERLKGVDSTLKIQPAKLEDSAVYLCASSPQHIDTQYFGPGTRLTVL.

The chain combines TRBV11-3 with TRBJ2-3; 9 bases are shared with TRBD2. V shed 1 base, J shed 0 bases, and the junction held 5 bases outside the gene matches. The CDR3 contains 17 residues. The germline V gene has CDR1 SGHNT and CDR2 YENEEA. The CDR3 here is CASSLGLAGTSTDTQYF. For the CDR3, the DNA is TGTGCCAGCAGCTTAGGGCTAGCGGGAACTAGCACAGATACGCAGTATTTT.

The chain is built from TRBV7-2 and TRBJ2-2, with 8 bases identical to TRBD2. The CDR3 is 15 amino acids. Losses at the gene ends were 2 bases for V and 3 bases for J; bases not matched to a gene: 2. The germline CDR1 and CDR2 sequences are SGHTA and FQGNSA. CDR3 coding DNA: TGTGCCAGCAGCTTATCGGGGGGGGACACCGGGGAGCTGTTTTTT. As protein: CASSLSGGDTGELFF.

The table lists this clone with a few counts. DNA of the CDR3: TGTGCCACCTCGTGGAGGGAACAAGAGACCCAGTACTTC. It codes for CATSWREQETQYF. The chain employs TRBV10-3 and TRBJ2-5; D possibly corresponds to TRBD2 (6 bases). The V gene's germline CDR1 is ENHRY and CDR2 SYGVKD. The V end was cut by 10 bases, the J end by 2 bases, with 14 bases between. This CDR3 spans 13 amino acids.

The CDR3 here is CASSQQGANEKLFF. CDR3 nucleotide sequence: TGTGCCAGCAGCCAACAGGGCGCTAATGAAAAACTGTTTTTT. The rearrangement uses TRBV7-2 and TRBJ1-4; maybe TRBD1 (6 bases). Germline V gene sequence: CDR1 SGHTA, CDR2 FQGNSA. V was clipped by 5 bases and J by 3 bases, with 10 bases between them. This CDR3 contains 14 residues.

The chain employs TRBV7-6 and TRBJ1-2, with D unclear. The germline V gene encodes CDR1 SGHVS and CDR2 FNYEAQ. Trimming pared 1 base from V and 6 bases from J, leaving 6 bases between. CDR3 length: 12 residues. The CDR3 loop is CASSLDGDGYTF. The CDR3 region has the DNA TGTGCCAGCAGCTTAGACGGTGATGGCTACACCTTC.

There are a few counts of this clone. The chain links TRBV4-2 to TRBJ2-7; TRBD2 aligns across 8 bases. The CDR3 length is 14 residues. Losses at the gene ends were 1 base for V and 3 bases for J; bases not matched to a gene: 2. CDR1 and CDR2 from the germline V gene are LGHNA and YNFKEQ. The CDR3 sequence is CASSQALAGYEQYF. The CDR3, as DNA: TGTGCCAGCAGCCAAGCTCTAGCGGGCTACGAGCAGTACTTC.